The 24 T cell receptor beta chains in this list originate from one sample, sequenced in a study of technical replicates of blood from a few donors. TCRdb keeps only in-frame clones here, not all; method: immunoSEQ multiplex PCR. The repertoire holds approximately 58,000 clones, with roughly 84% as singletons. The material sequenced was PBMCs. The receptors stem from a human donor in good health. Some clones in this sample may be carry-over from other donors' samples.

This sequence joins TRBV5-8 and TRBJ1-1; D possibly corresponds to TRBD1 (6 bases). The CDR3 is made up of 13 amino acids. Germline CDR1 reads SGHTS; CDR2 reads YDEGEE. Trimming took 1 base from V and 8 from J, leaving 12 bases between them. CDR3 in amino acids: CASSLFRDREAFF. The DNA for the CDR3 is TGTGCCAGCAGCTTGTTCCGTGACAGGGAAGCTTTCTTT.

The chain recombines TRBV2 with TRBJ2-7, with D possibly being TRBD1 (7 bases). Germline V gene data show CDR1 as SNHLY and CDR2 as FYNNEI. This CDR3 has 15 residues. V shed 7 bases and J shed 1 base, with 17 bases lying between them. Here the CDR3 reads CASIPMSGGSYEQYF. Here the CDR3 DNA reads TGTGCCAGCATCCCCATGTCAGGGGGGTCCTACGAGCAGTACTTC.

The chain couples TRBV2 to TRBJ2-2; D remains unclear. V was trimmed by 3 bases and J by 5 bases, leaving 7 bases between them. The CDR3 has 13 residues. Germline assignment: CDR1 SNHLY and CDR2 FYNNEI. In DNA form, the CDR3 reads TGTGCCAGCAGTGACGAGAGGACCGGGGAGCTGTTTTTT. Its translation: CASSDERTGELFF.

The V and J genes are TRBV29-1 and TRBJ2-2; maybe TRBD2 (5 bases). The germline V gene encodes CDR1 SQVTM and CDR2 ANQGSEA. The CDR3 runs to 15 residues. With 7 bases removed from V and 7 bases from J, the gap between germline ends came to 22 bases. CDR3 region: CSATPRVGVSGELFF. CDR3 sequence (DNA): TGCAGCGCCACCCCCCGGGTCGGGGTAAGCGGGGAGCTGTTTTTT.

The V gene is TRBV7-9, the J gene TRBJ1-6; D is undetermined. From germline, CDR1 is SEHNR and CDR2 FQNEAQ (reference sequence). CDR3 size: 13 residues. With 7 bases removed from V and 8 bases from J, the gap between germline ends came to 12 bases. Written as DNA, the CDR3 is TGTGCCAGCAATTCCAGGTTGGATTCACCCCTCCACTTT. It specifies CASNSRLDSPLHF.

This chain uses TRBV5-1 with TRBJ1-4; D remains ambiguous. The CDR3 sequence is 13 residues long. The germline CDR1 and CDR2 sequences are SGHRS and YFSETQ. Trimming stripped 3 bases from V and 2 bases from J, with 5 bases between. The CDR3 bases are TGCGCCAGCAGCTCGGGGACTAATGAAAAACTGTTTTTT. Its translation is CASSSGTNEKLFF.

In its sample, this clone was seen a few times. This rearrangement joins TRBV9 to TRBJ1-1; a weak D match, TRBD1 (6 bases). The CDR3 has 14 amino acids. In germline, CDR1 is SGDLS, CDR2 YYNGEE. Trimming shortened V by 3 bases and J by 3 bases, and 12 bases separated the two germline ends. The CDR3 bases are TGTGCCAGCAGCGCAGAGGGACACTACACTGAAGCTTTCTTT. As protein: CASSAEGHYTEAFF.

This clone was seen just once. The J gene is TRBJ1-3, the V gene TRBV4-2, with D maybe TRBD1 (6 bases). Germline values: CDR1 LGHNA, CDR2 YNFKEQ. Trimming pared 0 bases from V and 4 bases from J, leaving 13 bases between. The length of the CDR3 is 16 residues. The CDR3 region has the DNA TGTGCCAGCAGCCAAGAGCAGGGGTTGCAAGGAAACACCATATATTTT. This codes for CASSQEQGLQGNTIYF.

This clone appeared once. This CDR3 is CASSFWAGGPDEQFF. The DNA of the CDR3 is TGTGCCAGCAGCTTTTGGGCGGGAGGGCCGGATGAGCAGTTCTTC. This rearrangement joins TRBV7-6 to TRBJ2-1; 9 bases match TRBD2. The CDR3 extends over 15 amino acids. From germline, CDR1 is SGHVS and CDR2 FNYEAQ. V gave up 3 bases and J gave up 8 bases; unmatched junction bases: 8.

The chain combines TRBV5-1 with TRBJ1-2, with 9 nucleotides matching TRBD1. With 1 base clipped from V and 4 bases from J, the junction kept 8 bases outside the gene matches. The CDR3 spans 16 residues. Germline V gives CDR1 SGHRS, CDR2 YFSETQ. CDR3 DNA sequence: TGCGCCAGCAGCTTGAACCGGGACAGGGACTCCTATGGCTACACCTTC. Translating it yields CASSLNRDRDSYGYTF. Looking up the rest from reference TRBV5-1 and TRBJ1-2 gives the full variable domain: KAGVTQTPRYLIKTRGQQVTLSCSPISGHRSVSWYQQTPGQGLQFLFEYFSETQRNKGNFPGRFSGRQFSNSRSEMNVSTLELGDSALYLCASSLNRDRDSYGYTFGSGTRLTVV.

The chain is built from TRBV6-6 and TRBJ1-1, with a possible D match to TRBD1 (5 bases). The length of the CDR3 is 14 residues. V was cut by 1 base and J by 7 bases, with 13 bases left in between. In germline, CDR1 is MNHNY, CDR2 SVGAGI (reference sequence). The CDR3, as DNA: TGTGCCAGCAGTTACTGGCCGACGCAGGGTGAAGCTTTCTTT. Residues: CASSYWPTQGEAFF.

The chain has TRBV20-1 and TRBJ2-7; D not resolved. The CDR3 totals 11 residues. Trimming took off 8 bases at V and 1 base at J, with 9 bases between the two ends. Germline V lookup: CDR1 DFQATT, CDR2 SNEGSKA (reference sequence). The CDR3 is CSSTNSYEQYF. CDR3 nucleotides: TGCAGTTCTACAAATTCCTACGAGCAGTACTTC.

DNA of the CDR3: TGTGCCAGCAGCCTCCCCGGGGGCACTGAAGCTTTCTTT. Encoded protein: CASSLPGGTEAFF. The genes are TRBV7-9 and TRBJ1-1, with a possible D match to TRBD1 (5 bases). Germline values: CDR1 SEHNR, CDR2 FQNEAQ (reference sequence). The CDR3 sequence is 13 residues long. Trimming pared 5 bases from V and 4 bases from J, leaving 11 bases between.

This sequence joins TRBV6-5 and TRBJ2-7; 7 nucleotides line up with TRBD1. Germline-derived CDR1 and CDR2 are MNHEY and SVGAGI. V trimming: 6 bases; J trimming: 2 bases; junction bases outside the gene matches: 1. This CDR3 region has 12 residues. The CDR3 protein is CASRQGPYEQYF. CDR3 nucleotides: TGTGCCAGCAGACAGGGGCCCTACGAGCAGTACTTC.

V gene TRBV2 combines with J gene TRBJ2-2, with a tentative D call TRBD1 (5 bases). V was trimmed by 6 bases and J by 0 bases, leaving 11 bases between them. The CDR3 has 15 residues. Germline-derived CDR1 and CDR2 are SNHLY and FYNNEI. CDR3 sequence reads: CASSVRQTNTGELFF. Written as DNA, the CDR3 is TGTGCCAGCAGCGTCCGACAGACGAACACCGGGGAGCTGTTTTTT.

The CDR3 DNA reads as TGTGCCAGTAGCGAGGGACAGAACTACTACGAGCAGTACTTC. This gives the protein CASSEGQNYYEQYF. The J gene is TRBJ2-7, the V gene TRBV19, with 7 positions matching TRBD1. Germline CDR1 LNHDA, CDR2 SQIVND (reference sequence). The CDR3 is made up of 14 amino acids. Trimming removed 6 bases from V and 3 bases from J; junction bases left unmatched: 8.

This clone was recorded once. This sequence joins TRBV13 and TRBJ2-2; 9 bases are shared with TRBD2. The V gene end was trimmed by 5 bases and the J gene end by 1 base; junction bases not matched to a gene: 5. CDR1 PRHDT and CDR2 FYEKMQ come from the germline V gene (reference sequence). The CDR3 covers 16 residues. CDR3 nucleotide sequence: TGTGCCAGCAGCGAAAGACTAGCGGAGAACACCGGGGAGCTGTTTTTT. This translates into CASSERLAENTGELFF.

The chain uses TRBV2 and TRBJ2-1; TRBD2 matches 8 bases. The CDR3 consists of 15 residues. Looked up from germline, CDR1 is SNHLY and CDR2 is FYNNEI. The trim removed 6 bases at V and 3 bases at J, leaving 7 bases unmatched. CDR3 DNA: TGTGCCAGCAGGGGGTTCGCGGGGGGCTACAATGAGCAGTTCTTC. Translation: CASRGFAGGYNEQFF. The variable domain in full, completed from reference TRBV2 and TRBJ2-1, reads EPEVTQTPSHQVTQMGQEVILRCVPISNHLYFYWYRQILGQKVEFLVSFYNNEISEKSEIFDDQFSVERPDGSNFTLKIRSTKLEDSAMYFCASRGFAGGYNEQFFGPGTRLTVL.

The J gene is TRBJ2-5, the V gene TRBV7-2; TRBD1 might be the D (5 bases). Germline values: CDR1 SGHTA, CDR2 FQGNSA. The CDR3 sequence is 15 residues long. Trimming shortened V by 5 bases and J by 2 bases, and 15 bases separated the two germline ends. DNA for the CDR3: TGTGCCAGCAGCCCCCGTACAGGAAGACAAGAGACCCAGTACTTC. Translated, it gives CASSPRTGRQETQYF.

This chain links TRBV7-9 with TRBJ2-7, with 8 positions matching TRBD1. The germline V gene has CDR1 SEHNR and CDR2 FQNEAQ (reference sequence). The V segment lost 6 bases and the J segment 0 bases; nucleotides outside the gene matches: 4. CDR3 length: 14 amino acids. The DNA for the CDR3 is TGTGCCAGCAGAGGGGACAGGACCTCCTACGAGCAGTACTTC. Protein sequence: CASRGDRTSYEQYF.

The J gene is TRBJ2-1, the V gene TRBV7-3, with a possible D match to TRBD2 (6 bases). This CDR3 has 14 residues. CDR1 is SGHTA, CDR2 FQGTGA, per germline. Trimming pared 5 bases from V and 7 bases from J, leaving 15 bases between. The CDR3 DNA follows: TGTGCCAGCAGCCCCACCGGGACTCTAAATGAGCAGTTCTTC. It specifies CASSPTGTLNEQFF.

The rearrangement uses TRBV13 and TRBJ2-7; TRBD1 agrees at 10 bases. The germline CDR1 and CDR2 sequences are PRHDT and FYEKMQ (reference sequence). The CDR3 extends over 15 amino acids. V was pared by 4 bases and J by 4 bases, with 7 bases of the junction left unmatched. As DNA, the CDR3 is TGTGCCAGCAGCTCTCGGGACAGGGGAGGTTACGAGCAGTACTTC. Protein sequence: CASSSRDRGGYEQYF.

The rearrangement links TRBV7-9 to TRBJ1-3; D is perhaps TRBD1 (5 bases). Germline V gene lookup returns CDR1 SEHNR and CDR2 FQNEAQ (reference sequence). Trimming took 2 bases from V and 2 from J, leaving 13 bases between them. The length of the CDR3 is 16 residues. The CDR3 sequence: CASSLWTGEAGNTIYF. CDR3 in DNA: TGTGCCAGCAGCTTATGGACGGGGGAAGCTGGAAACACCATATATTTT.

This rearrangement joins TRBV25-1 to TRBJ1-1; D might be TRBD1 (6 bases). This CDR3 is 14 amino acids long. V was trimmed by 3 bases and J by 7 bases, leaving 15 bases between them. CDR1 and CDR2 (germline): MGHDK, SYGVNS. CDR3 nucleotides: TGTGCCAGCAGTGAGATGGGGGGGGCGGGTGAAGCTTTCTTT. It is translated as CASSEMGGAGEAFF.